The sequence of this TCR beta chain was determined in a study of monozygotic twins with inflammatory bowel disease. The length of the CDR3 is 13 residues. CDR1 DFQATT and CDR2 SNEGSKA come from the germline V gene (reference sequence). TCRdb reprocessed the 5' RACE reads and reports one entry per CDR3 protein, with no DNA. The sample table includes fewer than 400,000 distinct CDR3 sequences. Sequences were obtained from blood. The genes are TRBV20-1 and TRBJ2-5; as DNA is missing, the TRBD1 call by TCRdb cannot be tested. The receptor's source is a human donor with ulcerative colitis or Crohn's disease, or a healthy co-twin of an affected twin (not recorded which). This CDR3 is CSAQIGGPETQYF.